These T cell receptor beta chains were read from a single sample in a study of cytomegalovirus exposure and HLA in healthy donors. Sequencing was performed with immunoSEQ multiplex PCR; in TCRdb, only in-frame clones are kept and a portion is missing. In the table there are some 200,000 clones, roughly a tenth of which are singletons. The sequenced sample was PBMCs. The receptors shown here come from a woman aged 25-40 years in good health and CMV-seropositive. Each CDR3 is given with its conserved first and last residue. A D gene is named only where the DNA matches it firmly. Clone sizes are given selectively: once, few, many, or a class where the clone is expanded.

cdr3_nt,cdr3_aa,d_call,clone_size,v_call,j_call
TGTGCCAGCAGCTTCGACAGGGGCGCATCACCCCTCCACTTT,CASSFDRGASPLHF,TRBD1,.,TRBV7-8,TRBJ1-6
TGTGCCAGCAGCTTAGGGCTAGCGGCCTACGAGCAGTACTTC,CASSLGLAAYEQYF,TRBD2,few,TRBV7-2,TRBJ2-7
TGTGCCAGCAGCCAAGAATATACAGAGACCTACGAGCAGTACTTC,CASSQEYTETYEQYF,.,few,TRBV4-2,TRBJ2-7
TGTGCCAGCAGCGCCCAGACGAACACCGGGGAGCTGTTTTTT,CASSAQTNTGELFF,.,.,TRBV9,TRBJ2-2
TGTGCCAGCAGCTTAGAGGACTTACTAGCGGGAGTCCAAGATACGCAGTATTTT,CASSLEDLLAGVQDTQYF,TRBD2,few,TRBV7-6,TRBJ2-3
TGTGCCAGCACCCACCTGGCCGGGACAGGGGGCCGCGAGCAGTACTTC,CASTHLAGTGGREQYF,TRBD1,.,TRBV27,TRBJ2-7
TGTGCCAGCAGGGATCTTGGACTAGCAAGCAGGAGCTATGAGCAGTTCTTC,CASRDLGLASRSYEQFF,TRBD2,few,TRBV11-2,TRBJ2-1
TGTGCCAGCAGTCGCCGAGGTTCGGGGTCCACTGAAGCTTTCTTT,CASSRRGSGSTEAFF,.,.,TRBV6-5,TRBJ1-1
TGTGCCAGCAGCAAAGACAGGGATGCCGGGGCCAACGTCCTGACTTTC,CASSKDRDAGANVLTF,.,few,TRBV21-1,TRBJ2-6
TGTGCCAGCAGTGAGACAGGGGGCTCTGGGGCCAACGTCCTGACTTTC,CASSETGGSGANVLTF,TRBD1,.,TRBV6-1,TRBJ2-6
TGTGCCAGCAGTTATGGGGACAGGGCCTACGAGCAGTACTTC,CASSYGDRAYEQYF,TRBD1,few,TRBV27,TRBJ2-7
TGCGCCAGCAGCGTACAGACAGGGGTGGGCACTGAAGCTTTCTTT,CASSVQTGVGTEAFF,TRBD1,.,TRBV5-1,TRBJ1-1
TGTGCCAGCAGCGTAGCTAGCGGGAGTCGAAACGAGCAGTACTTC,CASSVASGSRNEQYF,TRBD2,.,TRBV9,TRBJ2-7
TGTGCCAGCTCTGAGGGGAGGGCTGAAGCTTTCTTT,CASSEGRAEAFF,.,.,TRBV6-5,TRBJ1-1
TGTGCCAGCAGCTTAGCGGGACTAGCGTACTCCAATGAGCAGTTCTTC,CASSLAGLAYSNEQFF,TRBD2,.,TRBV11-2,TRBJ2-1
TGTGCCAGCAGTTACAATCCGACCCCTGAGGGCACCATATATTTT,CASSYNPTPEGTIYF,.,few,TRBV6-5,TRBJ1-3
TGCGCCAGCAGCTTGGGGAACACAGGGAGCTATGGCTACACCTTC,CASSLGNTGSYGYTF,.,few,TRBV5-1,TRBJ1-2
TGTGCCAGCAGCTTAGAAGTAAGAGCCGAGCAGTACTTC,CASSLEVRAEQYF,.,.,TRBV7-2,TRBJ2-7
TGTGCCAGTAGTTCCCAACAGGGTTACGAGCAGTACTTC,CASSSQQGYEQYF,.,few,TRBV19,TRBJ2-7
TGTGCCAGCAGTTCCCCCAGGGGGCAGGGTGGCTACACCTTC,CASSSPRGQGGYTF,TRBD1,.,TRBV27,TRBJ1-2
TGTGCCAGCAGCTTAGAATCAGGGTCTATTCACGAGCAGTACTTC,CASSLESGSIHEQYF,.,.,TRBV7-8,TRBJ2-7
TGTGCCTGGACCCTCGGGGATGAAAAACTGTTTTTT,CAWTLGDEKLFF,.,.,TRBV30,TRBJ1-4
TGTGCCAGCAGCTTAGTGGGGGACACCTACTATGGCTACACCTTC,CASSLVGDTYYGYTF,.,.,TRBV13,TRBJ1-2
TGTGCCAGTAGCCATAACAGATTAGCCAAAAACATTCAGTACTTC,CASSHNRLAKNIQYF,.,.,TRBV19,TRBJ2-4
TGTGCCAGTAGTCCCGAGGGCATGCGCTCCTACGAGCAGTACTTC,CASSPEGMRSYEQYF,.,few,TRBV19,TRBJ2-7
TGCGCCAGCACCCTGGCGGGACAGATAGGAAATGAGCAGTTCTTC,CASTLAGQIGNEQFF,.,.,TRBV5-1,TRBJ2-1
TGCAGCGTTGGTAAGCTAAGGAGGCCAGAGACCCAGTACTTC,CSVGKLRRPETQYF,.,few,TRBV29-1,TRBJ2-5
TGTGCCAGCAGCACCAGCCCCCCCGGACTAGCAACCGAGCAGTACTTC,CASSTSPPGLATEQYF,TRBD2,.,TRBV7-8,TRBJ2-7
TGTGCAAGTCGCTCCCCGGGACAGGGGTACGAGCAGTACTTC,CASRSPGQGYEQYF,.,few,TRBV12-2,TRBJ2-7
TGTGCCAGCAGCTACAGGGGAAGGAATGGCTACACCTTC,CASSYRGRNGYTF,TRBD1,.,TRBV11-2,TRBJ1-2
TGCGCCAGCAGCACAGGTCGCAATGAGCAGTTCTTC,CASSTGRNEQFF,.,.,TRBV5-1,TRBJ2-1
TGCGCCAGCAGCTGGGATAGCGGGAGTGAGTTCTTC,CASSWDSGSEFF,TRBD2,.,TRBV5-1,TRBJ2-1